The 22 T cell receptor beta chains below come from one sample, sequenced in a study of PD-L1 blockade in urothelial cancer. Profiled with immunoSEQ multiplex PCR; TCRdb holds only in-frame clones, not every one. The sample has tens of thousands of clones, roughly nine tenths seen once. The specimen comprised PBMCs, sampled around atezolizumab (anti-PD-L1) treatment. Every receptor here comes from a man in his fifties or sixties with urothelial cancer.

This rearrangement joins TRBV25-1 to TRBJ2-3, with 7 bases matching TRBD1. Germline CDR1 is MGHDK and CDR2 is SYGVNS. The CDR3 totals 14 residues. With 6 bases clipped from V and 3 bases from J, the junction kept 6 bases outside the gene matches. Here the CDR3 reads CASRGGFGTDTQYF. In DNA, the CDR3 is TGTGCCAGCAGAGGGGGCTTTGGAACAGATACGCAGTATTTT.

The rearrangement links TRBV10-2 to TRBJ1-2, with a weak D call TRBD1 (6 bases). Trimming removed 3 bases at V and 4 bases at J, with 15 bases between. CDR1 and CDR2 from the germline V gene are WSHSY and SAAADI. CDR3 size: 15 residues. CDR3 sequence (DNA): TGCGCCAGCAGTGACCCACAGGGCCGGAGCTATGGCTACACCTTC. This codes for CASSDPQGRSYGYTF.

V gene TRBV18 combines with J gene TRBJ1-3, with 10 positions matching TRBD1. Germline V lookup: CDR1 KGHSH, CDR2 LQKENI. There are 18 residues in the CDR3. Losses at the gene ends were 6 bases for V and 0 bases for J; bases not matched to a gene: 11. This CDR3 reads CASSDRQGARLSGNTIYF. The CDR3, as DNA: TGTGCCAGCTCCGATAGACAGGGGGCTCGACTCTCTGGAAACACCATATATTTT.

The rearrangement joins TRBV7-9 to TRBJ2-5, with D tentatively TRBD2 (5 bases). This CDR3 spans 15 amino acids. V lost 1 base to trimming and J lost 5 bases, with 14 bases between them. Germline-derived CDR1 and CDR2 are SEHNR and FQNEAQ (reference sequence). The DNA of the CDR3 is TGTGCCAGCAGCTTAGGGGGAACTAGTTACGAGACCCAGTACTTC. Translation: CASSLGGTSYETQYF.

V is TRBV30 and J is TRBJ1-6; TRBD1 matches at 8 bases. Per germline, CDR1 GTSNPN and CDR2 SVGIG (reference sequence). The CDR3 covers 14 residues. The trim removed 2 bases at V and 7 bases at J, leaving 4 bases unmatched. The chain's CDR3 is CAWSSGQDNSPLHF. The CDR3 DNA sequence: TGTGCCTGGAGTTCGGGACAGGACAATTCACCCCTCCACTTT. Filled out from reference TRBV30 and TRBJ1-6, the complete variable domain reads SQTIHQWPATLVQPVGSPLSLECTVEGTSNPNLYWYRQAAGRGLQLLFYSVGIGQISSEVPQNLSASRPQDRQFILSSKKLLLSDSGFYLCAWSSGQDNSPLHFGNGTRLTVT.

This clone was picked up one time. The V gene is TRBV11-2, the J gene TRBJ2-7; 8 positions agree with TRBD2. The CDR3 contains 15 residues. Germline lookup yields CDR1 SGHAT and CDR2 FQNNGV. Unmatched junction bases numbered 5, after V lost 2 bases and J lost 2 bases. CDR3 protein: CASSLNPGGTYEQYF. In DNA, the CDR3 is TGTGCCAGCAGCTTAAACCCGGGAGGGACCTACGAGCAGTACTTC.

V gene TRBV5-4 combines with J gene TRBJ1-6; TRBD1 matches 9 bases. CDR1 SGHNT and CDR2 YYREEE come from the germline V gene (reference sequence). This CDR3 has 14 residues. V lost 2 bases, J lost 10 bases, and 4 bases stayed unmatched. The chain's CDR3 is CASSLTGGGSPLHF. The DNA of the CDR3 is TGTGCCAGCAGCTTAACAGGGGGCGGATCACCCCTCCACTTT.

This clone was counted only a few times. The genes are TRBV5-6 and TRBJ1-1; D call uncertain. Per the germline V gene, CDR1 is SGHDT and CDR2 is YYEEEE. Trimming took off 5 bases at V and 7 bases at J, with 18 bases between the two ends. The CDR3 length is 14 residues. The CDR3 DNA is TGTGCCAGCAGTCCCGACCCGGAGGGAGGTGAAGCTTTCTTT. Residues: CASSPDPEGGEAFF.

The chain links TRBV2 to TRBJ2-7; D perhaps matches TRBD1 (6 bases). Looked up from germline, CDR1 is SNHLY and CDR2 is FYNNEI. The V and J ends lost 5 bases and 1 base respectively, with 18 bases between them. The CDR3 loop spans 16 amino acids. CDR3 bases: TGTGCCAGCAGTAACCACGGTGGACAGACATCCTACGAGCAGTACTTC. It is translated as CASSNHGGQTSYEQYF.

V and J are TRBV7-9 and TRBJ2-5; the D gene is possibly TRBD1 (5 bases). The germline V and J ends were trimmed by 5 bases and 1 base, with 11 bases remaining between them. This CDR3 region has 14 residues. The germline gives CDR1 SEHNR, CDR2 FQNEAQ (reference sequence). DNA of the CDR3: TGTGCCAGCAGCGTTGACAGTTCCCAAGAGACCCAGTACTTC. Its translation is CASSVDSSQETQYF.

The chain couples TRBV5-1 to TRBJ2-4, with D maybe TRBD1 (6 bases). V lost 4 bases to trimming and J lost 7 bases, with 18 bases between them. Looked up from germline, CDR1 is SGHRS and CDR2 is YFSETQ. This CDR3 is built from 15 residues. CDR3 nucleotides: TGCGCCAGCAGCCCGCAGACAGGCCCGGGGAACATTCAGTACTTC. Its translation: CASSPQTGPGNIQYF.

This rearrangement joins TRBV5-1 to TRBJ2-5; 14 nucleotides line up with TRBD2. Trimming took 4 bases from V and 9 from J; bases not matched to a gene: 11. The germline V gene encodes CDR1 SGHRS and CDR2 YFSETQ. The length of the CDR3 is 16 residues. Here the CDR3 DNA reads TGCGCCAGCAGCGAGGGACTAGCGGGGGCCGTTAGGCCCCAGTACTTC. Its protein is CASSEGLAGAVRPQYF.

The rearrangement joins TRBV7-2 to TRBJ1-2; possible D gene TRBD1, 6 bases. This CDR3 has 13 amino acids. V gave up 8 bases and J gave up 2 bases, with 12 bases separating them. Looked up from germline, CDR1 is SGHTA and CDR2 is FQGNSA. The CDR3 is CASLLTGNYGYTF. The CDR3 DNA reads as TGTGCCAGCCTCCTCACAGGGAACTATGGCTACACCTTC. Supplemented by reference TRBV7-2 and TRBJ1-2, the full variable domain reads GAGVSQSPSNKVTEKGKDVELRCDPISGHTALYWYRQSLGQGLEFLIYFQGNSAPDKSGLPSDRFSAERTGGSVSTLTIQRTQQEDSAVYLCASLLTGNYGYTFGSGTRLTVV.

Here the CDR3 DNA reads TGTGCCAGTAGACTTAGCGGCGATACGCAGTATTTT. Its protein product is CASRLSGDTQYF. The J gene is TRBJ2-3, the V gene TRBV19, with a weak D call TRBD2 (6 bases). In germline, CDR1 is LNHDA, CDR2 SQIVND (reference sequence). V was shortened by 6 bases and J by 6 bases, with 10 bases between the two germline ends. The CDR3 consists of 12 residues.

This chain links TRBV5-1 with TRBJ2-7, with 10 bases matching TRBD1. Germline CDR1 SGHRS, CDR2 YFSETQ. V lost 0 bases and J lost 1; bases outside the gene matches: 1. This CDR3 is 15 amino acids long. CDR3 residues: CASSLEGQGSYEQYF. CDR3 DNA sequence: TGCGCCAGCAGCTTGGAGGGACAGGGGTCCTACGAGCAGTACTTC.

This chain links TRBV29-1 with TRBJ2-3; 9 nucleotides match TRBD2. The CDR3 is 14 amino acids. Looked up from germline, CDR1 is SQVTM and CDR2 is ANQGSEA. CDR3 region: CSAGGGGAPDTQYF. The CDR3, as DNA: TGCAGTGCTGGGGGCGGGGGGGCCCCAGATACGCAGTATTTT.

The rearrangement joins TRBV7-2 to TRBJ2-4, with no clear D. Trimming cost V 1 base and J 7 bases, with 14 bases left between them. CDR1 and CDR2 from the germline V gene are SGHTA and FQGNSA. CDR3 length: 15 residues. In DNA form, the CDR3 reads TGTGCCAGCAGCTTAGAAAGACACCCGAGCAACATTCAGTACTTC. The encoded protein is CASSLERHPSNIQYF.

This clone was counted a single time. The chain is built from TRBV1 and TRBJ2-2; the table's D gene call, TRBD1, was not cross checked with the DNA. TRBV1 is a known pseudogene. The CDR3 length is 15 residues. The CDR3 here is CTSKPGQDGLGELFF. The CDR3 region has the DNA TGCACCAGCAAACCGGGACAGGATGGTTTGGGGGAGCTGTTTTTT.

The CDR3 is CATSRTGWADTQYF. The CDR3 bases are TGTGCCACCAGCAGAACAGGATGGGCAGATACGCAGTATTTT. The genes are TRBV15 and TRBJ2-3; weak D call: TRBD1 (5 bases). CDR1 and CDR2 from the germline V gene are LNHNV and YYDKDF (reference sequence). The CDR3 consists of 14 residues. The ends were cut back, 2 bases at V and 4 bases at J, with 10 bases in the middle.

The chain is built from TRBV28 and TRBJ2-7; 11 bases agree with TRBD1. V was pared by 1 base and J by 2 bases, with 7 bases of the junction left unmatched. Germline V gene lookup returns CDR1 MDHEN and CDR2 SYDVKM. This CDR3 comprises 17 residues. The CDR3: CASSLSLDRGLTYEQYF. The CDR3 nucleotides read TGTGCCAGCAGTTTATCCTTGGACAGGGGGCTTACCTACGAGCAGTACTTC.

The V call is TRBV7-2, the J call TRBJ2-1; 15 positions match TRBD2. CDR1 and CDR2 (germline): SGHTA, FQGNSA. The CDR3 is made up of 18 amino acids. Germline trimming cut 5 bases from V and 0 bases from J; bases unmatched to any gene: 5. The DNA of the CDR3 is TGTGCCAGCAGCCCGGGACTAGCGGGGGGCCCCTCCTACAATGAGCAGTTCTTC. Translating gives CASSPGLAGGPSYNEQFF.

In nucleotides, the CDR3 is TGTGCTCGGACAGGGAGGGAATCTAATGAAAAACTGTTTTTT. Encoded protein: CARTGRESNEKLFF. The rearrangement links TRBV30 to TRBJ1-4, with 8 bases aligning to TRBD1. The CDR3 sequence is 14 residues long. CDR1 is GTSNPN, CDR2 SVGIG, per germline (reference sequence).